A selection of T cell receptor beta chains follows, all from one sample in a study of PD-1 blockade in classical Hodgkin lymphoma. Profiled with immunoSEQ multiplex PCR; TCRdb holds only in-frame clones, not every one. The table shows fewer than 15,000 clones, with roughly 80% occurring only once. The input for sequencing was CD8+ T cells from blood, taken at baseline. These receptors were collected from a human donor with classical Hodgkin lymphoma. Both conserved end residues are part of each CDR3. Fields, in order: clone size, D gene, V gene, J gene, CDR3 DNA, CDR3 protein. The D gene is left open where the match is weak. Some rows mark clone size as missing; the rest say once, few, many or name a class of expanded clone.

.	.	TRBV27	TRBJ2-7	TGTGCCAGCAGTTTAGGCCCGGACACCTCCTACGAGCAGTACTTC	CASSLGPDTSYEQYF
few	.	TRBV4-3	TRBJ1-1	TGCGCCAGCAGCCAAGCCGGTCCCCGTGAAGCTTTCTTT	CASSQAGPREAFF
.	.	TRBV7-9	TRBJ1-2	TGTGCCACCGACACCTATGGCTACACCTTC	CATDTYGYTF
.	TRBD1	TRBV9	TRBJ2-3	TGTGCCAGCAGCGCAACTCCGGGACAGGGGCGAGATACGCAGTATTTT	CASSATPGQGRDTQYF
.	.	TRBV5-6	TRBJ2-5	TGTGCCAGCAGCTTGGCCCCAGGAAACCAAGAGACCCAGTACTTC	CASSLAPGNQETQYF
.	.	TRBV25-1	TRBJ2-7	TGTGCCAGCAGTGAAGGTTCCCAGCACTCCTACGAGCAGTACTTC	CASSEGSQHSYEQYF
.	TRBD1	TRBV9	TRBJ2-7	TGTGCCAGCAGCCAGGGGGACAGGGTCGAGCAGTACTTC	CASSQGDRVEQYF
.	.	TRBV6-1	TRBJ1-3	TGTGCCAGCAGTGAAAGGGCTGAAGGAAACACCATATATTTT	CASSERAEGNTIYF
.	TRBD1	TRBV7-2	TRBJ2-7	TGTGCCAGCAGCTTCCCCCGGGACAGGGTTTCCTACGAGCAGTACTTC	CASSFPRDRVSYEQYF
.	.	TRBV2	TRBJ2-1	TGTGCCAGACTCAGGGGCTCCTACAATGAGCAGTTCTTC	CARLRGSYNEQFF
once	.	TRBV28	TRBJ1-5	TGTGCCAGCAGGGTTAAGGAACGGATCAATCAGCCCCAGCATTTT	CASRVKERINQPQHF
.	TRBD2	TRBV7-8	TRBJ2-1	TGTGCCAGCAGCCAACCCCGGGACTATATATACAATGAGCAGTTCTTC	CASSQPRDYIYNEQFF
once	.	TRBV28	TRBJ1-4	TGTGCCAGCAGTTTATGGGGGGAAGCAACTAATGAAAAACTGTTTTTT	CASSLWGEATNEKLFF
.	TRBD2	TRBV4-3	TRBJ2-1	TGCGCCAGCAGCCAAGTTACCGGGGGGGAGTACAATGAGCAGTTCTTC	CASSQVTGGEYNEQFF
few	TRBD1	TRBV18	TRBJ2-7	TGTGCCAGCTCACCGCGGGACAGGGTCACCTACGAGCAGTACTTC	CASSPRDRVTYEQYF
once	TRBD2	TRBV30	TRBJ2-2	TGTGCCTGGAGTACGATAGCGGGGCGTTGGGTATACACCGGGGAGCTGTTTTTT	CAWSTIAGRWVYTGELFF
.	.	TRBV6-6	TRBJ2-1	TGTGCCAGCAGTTACATTGGACAAACCTACAATGAGCAGTTCTTC	CASSYIGQTYNEQFF
few	.	TRBV7-9	TRBJ1-1	TGTGCCAGCAGCTTAGCGCAGGGAGTCACTGAAGCTTTCTTT	CASSLAQGVTEAFF
.	.	TRBV15	TRBJ1-5	TGTGCCACCAGCAGAGCCAGCAATTGGGGGGCCGGTAGCAATCAGCCCCAGCATTTT	CATSRASNWGAGSNQPQHF
.	TRBD2	TRBV4-2	TRBJ2-7	TGTGCCAGCAGCCCCACGGGAGGGGGCTACGAGCAGTACTTC	CASSPTGGGYEQYF
.	.	TRBV10-2	TRBJ2-2	TGCGCCAGCAGTGCAAGGCTAGCCGGGGAGCTGTTTTTT	CASSARLAGELFF
once	TRBD1	TRBV7-2	TRBJ2-1	TGTGCCAGCAGCTTAGACACTCGGTGGGGACAGTCTTACAATGAGCAGTTCTTC	CASSLDTRWGQSYNEQFF
.	.	TRBV5-1	TRBJ2-3	TGCGCCAGCACCTCTCCGGGGAACACAGATACGCAGTATTTT	CASTSPGNTDTQYF
.	.	TRBV13	TRBJ2-3	TGTGCCAGCAGCCACCCCCGAGATACGCAGTATTTT	CASSHPRDTQYF
.	.	TRBV12-5	TRBJ1-1	TGTGCTAGTGGTTTGCTTCTGAACACTGAAGCTTTCTTT	CASGLLLNTEAFF
.	TRBD2	TRBV27	TRBJ2-7	TGTGCCAGCAGTCCTATAGCGGGGCGTGCCTACGAGCAGTACTTC	CASSPIAGRAYEQYF
.	TRBD1	TRBV27	TRBJ2-7	TGTGCCAGCAGTTTACAGGGGGCCTCCTACGAGCAGTACTTC	CASSLQGASYEQYF
.	.	TRBV4-2	TRBJ1-1	TGTGCCAGCAGCCCCCTCTCCTCGAACACTGAAGCTTTCTTT	CASSPLSSNTEAFF
.	.	TRBV4-3	TRBJ2-1	TGCGCCAGCAGCCAAGACCGAGGGGGTCCCTTTGAGCAGTTCTTC	CASSQDRGGPFEQFF
once	TRBD1	TRBV7-9	TRBJ2-7	TGTGCCACCAGAGGGACAGGGTCCTACGAGCAGTACTTC	CATRGTGSYEQYF
.	.	TRBV4-1	TRBJ1-2	TGCGCCAGCAGCCAAGGCAAATTATTTGGCTACACCTTC	CASSQGKLFGYTF
.	TRBD2	TRBV19	TRBJ2-2	TGTGCCAGTAGTCCCGCCCGGGGGGAGGGCACCGGGGAGCTGTTTTTT	CASSPARGEGTGELFF
.	TRBD1	TRBV11-2	TRBJ1-2	TGTGCCAGCAGCCCCGGGACAGGGAGTGGCTACACCTTC	CASSPGTGSGYTF
.	.	TRBV9	TRBJ2-7	TGTGCCAGCAGCCCCGATGGCGCGAGGTTTACCTACGAGCAGTACTTC	CASSPDGARFTYEQYF
.	.	TRBV2	TRBJ2-7	TGTGCCAGCAGTGGGGCAGGGACGGCCTACGAGCAGTACTTC	CASSGAGTAYEQYF